This section outlines one T cell receptor (beta chain) sequence together with its context. Which antigen it targets is not known. Base qualities are missing; no much larger clone stands one base away. This sample is part of a study of T cell changes during pregnancy in multiple sclerosis (dated by TCRdb to about 2019). Broadly, across the study: Changes in the T cell repertoire over the course of pregnancy were examined in this study in women with multiple sclerosis.

Including cysteine and phenylalanine, the CDR3 has 15 amino acids. The read is trimmed to its CDR3 DNA, 45 bases read in frame from base 1. Between the V and J ends, shortened by 5 bases and 1 base respectively, the junction contains 13 bases. Reading the germline V gene (reference sequence) gives CDR1 LNHDA and CDR2 SQIVND. Receptor libraries were prepared by the immunoSEQ multiplex PCR assay. The immuneACCESS repertoire file appears here via TCRdb, limited to in-frame rearrangements. These files lack a portion of the clones; in checked studies, under half of the deficit traces to unresolved V genes, and the cause of the others is not known. The sample records about 36,000 clones, 88% of which are singletons. Just over 0.55% of the sample rests with the top ten.

The receptor chain draws on TRBV19 and TRBJ2-3; the best D guess is TRBD1, with 7 bases matching. The TCR originated in a female donor with multiple sclerosis, enrolled in a pregnancy study. The sample was CD4+ T cells from peripheral blood mononuclear cells, taken in the first trimester of pregnancy. The CDR3 protein: CASSGPRGGTDTQYF. The bases are TGTGCCAGTAGTGGTCCCAGGGGGGGCACAGATACGCAGTATTTT.